A single sample gave rise to the 29 T cell receptor beta chains below, sequenced in a study of spatial heterogeneity in lung cancer. The time point was: blood at routine non-recurrence follow-up after resection. From the 5' RACE reads, TCRdb called clonotypes with MiXCR, one entry per CDR3 protein. Of 110,000 or so distinct CDR3 sequences detected, less than 14% appear once; the ten largest clones hold 20% to 25%. This specimen consisted of PBMCs, obtained at follow-up. The origin of the receptors is a female donor with early-stage non-small cell lung cancer.

This clonotype has a handful of counts. V usage is TRBV27 and J usage is TRBJ2-7; TRBD2 aligns across 13 bases. The length of the CDR3 is 14 residues. CDR1 and CDR2 from the germline V gene are MNHEY and SMNVEV (reference sequence). J lost 7 bases, V lost 6 bases, and 6 bases had no gene match. Here the CDR3 reads CASRRLAGGGEQYV. For the CDR3, the DNA is TGTGCCAGCAGACGACTAGCGGGAGGCGGAGAGCAGTACGTC.

For the CDR3, the DNA is TGTGCCAGCAGCCAATCCGAAGGCCCAGCGAGCTCCTACAATGAGCAGTTCTTC. Its protein product is CASSQSEGPASSYNEQFF. V and J are TRBV4-2 and TRBJ2-1; D is undetermined. Germline CDR1 is LGHNA and CDR2 is YNFKEQ. The CDR3 is 18 residues long. The V and J ends lost 2 bases and 0 bases respectively, with 17 bases between them.

This chain uses TRBV18 with TRBJ1-2; possibly TRBD1 for D (5 bases). The CDR3 spans 13 residues. Germline lookup yields CDR1 KGHSH and CDR2 LQKENI. Trimming shortened V by 0 bases and J by 7 bases, and 9 bases separated the two germline ends. CDR3 sequence: CASSPPQGRGYTF. In DNA form, the CDR3 reads TGTGCCAGCTCACCACCCCAGGGCCGTGGCTACACCTTC.

The chain uses TRBV2 and TRBJ1-6; 9 bases agree with TRBD1. V shed 7 bases, J shed 8 bases, and the junction held 3 bases outside the gene matches. The CDR3 is 13 residues long. Germline V gene data show CDR1 as SNHLY and CDR2 as FYNNEI. The CDR3 here is CASKGQGYSPLHF. CDR3 DNA sequence: TGTGCCAGCAAAGGACAGGGGTATTCACCCCTCCACTTT.

This clonotype was observed a few times. This sequence joins TRBV20-1 and TRBJ2-2; D unresolved. The V end lost 7 bases, the J end lost 0 bases, and 9 bases lay between the germline ends. CDR3 size: 13 residues. CDR1 is DFQATT and CDR2 is SNEGSKA in the germline V gene (reference sequence). The CDR3 DNA sequence: TGCAGTGTATTTCGGCCGAACACCGGGGAGCTGTTTTTT. Its protein is CSVFRPNTGELFF.

In its sample, this clonotype was seen a few times. CDR3 sequence reads: CASSPGQGARTQYF. The CDR3 coding sequence is TGTGCCAGCAGCCCCGGACAGGGGGCACGTACGCAGTATTTT. The chain links TRBV2 to TRBJ2-3, with 11 bases fitting TRBD1. The germline CDR1 and CDR2 sequences are SNHLY and FYNNEI. This CDR3 has 14 residues. V shed 6 bases, J shed 8 bases, and the junction held 7 bases outside the gene matches.

This clonotype was counted a few times. V usage is TRBV28 and J usage is TRBJ2-6; no firm D call. Germline V gives CDR1 MDHEN, CDR2 SYDVKM. This CDR3 region has 16 residues. Trimming removed 2 bases at V and 2 bases at J, with 10 bases between. The CDR3 loop reads CASSLIGGTGANVLTF. The DNA for the CDR3 is TGTGCCAGCAGTTTAATCGGTGGAACTGGGGCCAACGTCCTGACTTTC.

The CDR3 nucleotides read TGTGCCACCAGTGATGGACAGCCCCCCTATGGCTACACCTTC. Translated, it gives CATSDGQPPYGYTF. This chain connects TRBV24-1 to TRBJ1-2, with D perhaps TRBD1 (6 bases). CDR3 length: 14 amino acids. V shed 3 bases and J shed 4 bases, with 11 bases lying between them. Germline loops: CDR1 KGHDR, CDR2 SFDVKD.

The chain has TRBV6-2 or TRBV6-3 and TRBJ2-3, with 10 bases lining up with TRBD2. The CDR3 is 17 residues long. Looked up from germline, CDR1 is MNHEY and CDR2 is SVGEGT. J was trimmed by 4 bases and V by 5 bases; bases with no gene match: 12. DNA of the CDR3: TGTGCCAGCAGTACAGGACATCCCGGGACTAGCGCAGATACGCAGTATTTT. Protein sequence: CASSTGHPGTSADTQYF.

The V call is TRBV6-5, the J call TRBJ1-1; no reliable D call. V was cut by 8 bases and J by 1 base, with 17 bases left in between. The length of the CDR3 is 15 residues. CDR1 is MNHEY and CDR2 is SVGAGI in the germline V gene. The chain's CDR3 is CASGVIGPENTEAFF. CDR3 DNA: TGTGCCAGCGGGGTTATAGGGCCGGAGAACACTGAAGCTTTCTTT.

Only a few counts were recorded for this clonotype. The chain employs TRBV7-9 and TRBJ2-7; possible D gene TRBD1, 6 bases. The CDR3 is 14 residues long. Between the trimmed V and J ends, which lost 1 base and 6 bases, there was a span of 13 bases. Per the germline V gene, CDR1 is SEHNR and CDR2 is FQNEAQ (reference sequence). CDR3 sequence: CASSLEGHLPEQYF. CDR3 in DNA: TGTGCCAGCAGCTTAGAGGGACACCTCCCCGAGCAGTACTTC.

This clonotype has at least ten counts. The V call is TRBV20-1, the J call TRBJ2-3; TRBD2 agrees at 15 bases. The CDR3 has 15 amino acids. Germline CDR1 DFQATT, CDR2 SNEGSKA (reference sequence). V lost 6 bases, J lost 8 bases, and 9 bases stayed unmatched. For the CDR3, the DNA is TGCAGTGCCATCGGACTAGCGGGAGGGCCTGGTACGCAGTATTTT. Protein sequence: CSAIGLAGGPGTQYF.

The rearrangement uses TRBV7-2 and TRBJ2-5; D assignment may be TRBD1 or TRBD2 (5 bases each). Trimming shortened V by 5 bases and J by 5 bases, and 18 bases separated the two germline ends. The V gene's germline CDR1 is SGHTA and CDR2 FQGNSA. This CDR3 has 15 amino acids. This CDR3 is CASSPTWGWTETQYF. The CDR3 nucleotides are TGTGCCAGCAGCCCGACATGGGGGTGGACCGAGACCCAGTACTTC.

This rearrangement joins TRBV5-1 to TRBJ1-4; tentatively, D is TRBD1 (6 bases). Per the germline V gene, CDR1 is SGHRS and CDR2 is YFSETQ. This CDR3 is built from 15 residues. V was clipped by 1 base and J by 5 bases, with 12 bases between them. This CDR3 is CASSLSTGLNEKLFF. The CDR3 DNA is TGCGCCAGCAGCTTGTCTACAGGGTTAAATGAAAAACTGTTTTTT.

CDR3 DNA: TGTGCCAGCAGCTTTCTAGAGGACACTGAAGCTTTCTTT. Residues: CASSFLEDTEAFF. The J gene is TRBJ1-1, the V gene TRBV5-5; D uncertain. V lost 2 bases, J lost 3 bases, and 8 bases lay in between. Germline V gene data show CDR1 as SGHKS and CDR2 as YYEKEE (reference sequence). This CDR3 is 13 amino acids long.

The chain couples TRBV10-2 to TRBJ2-7, with D tentatively TRBD1 or TRBD2 (5 bases each). Trimming pared 6 bases from V and 7 bases from J, leaving 13 bases between. The CDR3 consists of 12 residues. The germline CDR1 and CDR2 sequences are WSHSY and SAAADI. The CDR3 sequence is CASRVREGEQYV. DNA of the CDR3: TGCGCCAGCAGGGTCCGTGAGGGGGAGCAGTACGTC.

This clonotype was picked up a small number of times. The gene calls are TRBV7-2 and TRBJ1-1, with unresolved D. This CDR3 contains 14 residues. In germline, CDR1 is SGHTA, CDR2 FQGNSA. The germline V and J ends were trimmed by 0 bases and 2 bases, with 7 bases remaining between them. The CDR3 DNA reads as TGTGCCAGCAGCTTAGCGCTGGGAAACACTGAAGCTTTCTTT. It encodes CASSLALGNTEAFF.

The J gene is TRBJ1-5, the V gene TRBV2, with TRBD1 matching 10 bases. Germline V CDR1 and CDR2: SNHLY, FYNNEI. This CDR3 is built from 16 residues. V gave up 7 bases and J gave up 0 bases; unmatched junction bases: 6. The CDR3 here is CASIQDRGNSNQPQHF. CDR3 nucleotides: TGTGCCAGCATTCAGGACAGGGGGAATAGCAATCAGCCCCAGCATTTT. Together with reference TRBV2 and TRBJ1-5, the CDR3 gives the full variable domain: EPEVTQTPSHQVTQMGQEVILRCVPISNHLYFYWYRQILGQKVEFLVSFYNNEISEKSEIFDDQFSVERPDGSNFTLKIRSTKLEDSAMYFCASIQDRGNSNQPQHFGDGTRLSIL.

This clonotype was detected a few times. This sequence joins TRBV5-1 and TRBJ2-7; 9 bases map to TRBD2. From germline, CDR1 is SGHRS and CDR2 YFSETQ. Trimming cost V 4 bases and J 2 bases; bases outside gene matches: 4. This CDR3 region has 14 residues. Here the CDR3 DNA reads TGCGCCAGCAGCAGGCGGGAGGGCCCCTACGAGCAGTACTTC. Protein product: CASSRREGPYEQYF. The variable domain in full, with the rest retrieved from reference TRBV5-1 and TRBJ2-7, is KAGVTQTPRYLIKTRGQQVTLSCSPISGHRSVSWYQQTPGQGLQFLFEYFSETQRNKGNFPGRFSGRQFSNSRSEMNVSTLELGDSALYLCASSRREGPYEQYFGPGTRLTVT.

This clonotype was seen a handful of times. This chain links TRBV27 with TRBJ2-3; D gene unclear. V lost 5 bases and J lost 2, with 8 bases in between. This CDR3 has 13 amino acids. CDR1 and CDR2 (germline): MNHEY, SMNVEV (reference sequence). The CDR3 region has the DNA TGTGCCAGCAGTGGTCTGATCACAGATACGCAGTATTTT. This sequence encodes CASSGLITDTQYF.

This clonotype turned up a few times. The junction and the germline gene differ at one end; a read error may be behind it. This rearrangement joins TRBV12-3 or TRBV12-4 to TRBJ2-7, with D maybe TRBD2 (6 bases). The CDR3 loop spans 11 amino acids. The CDR3 here is CASSRTWTIFF. In nucleotides, the CDR3 is TGTGCCAGCAGTAGAACTTGGACTATCTTCTTC.

This chain uses TRBV30 with TRBJ2-5; D unclear. The CDR3 runs 13 residues. Germline lookup yields CDR1 GTSNPN and CDR2 SVGIG (reference sequence). V was clipped by 1 base and J by 2 bases, with 8 bases between them. CDR3 residues: CAWSGALQETQYF. In DNA form, the CDR3 reads TGTGCCTGGAGTGGGGCCCTTCAAGAGACCCAGTACTTC.

This clonotype was found a few times. V and J are TRBV5-6 and TRBJ2-5, with D uncertain. CDR3 size: 13 residues. Germline CDR1 is SGHDT and CDR2 is YYEEEE. Trimming stripped 1 base from V and 2 bases from J, with 6 bases between. DNA for the CDR3: TGTGCCAGCAGCTTGAGTATTCAAGAGACCCAGTACTTC. Protein product: CASSLSIQETQYF.

This clonotype was counted only a few times. Here the CDR3 DNA reads TGCGCCAGCAGCTCGTCCATAGCGGGAGGCAATGAGCAGTTCTTC. Amino acid sequence: CASSSSIAGGNEQFF. V usage is TRBV5-1 and J usage is TRBJ2-1; 10 bases are a match to TRBD2. The trim removed 3 bases at V and 6 bases at J, leaving 6 bases unmatched. The CDR3 consists of 15 residues. Germline loops: CDR1 SGHRS, CDR2 YFSETQ.

Worth noting for this clonotype: Compared with germline, one end of the junction differs, possibly owing to a read error. The rearrangement joins TRBV4-2 to TRBJ2-1; 10 bases line up with TRBD2. Germline V CDR1 and CDR2: LGHNA, YNFKEQ. The CDR3 length is 16 residues. Written as DNA, the CDR3 is TGTGTCAGCAGCCAAGCTAGCGGGAGCGGTGACAATGAGCAGTTCTTC. Amino acid sequence: CVSSQASGSGDNEQFF.

V and J are TRBV20-1 and TRBJ2-3, with 10 bases identical to TRBD2. The CDR3 length is 15 residues. Germline V gene sequence: CDR1 DFQATT, CDR2 SNEGSKA (reference sequence). V shed 6 bases, J shed 0 bases, and the junction held 6 bases outside the gene matches. In DNA form, the CDR3 reads TGCAGTGCCCGGCTGACTAGCGGGAGCACAGATACGCAGTATTTT. As protein: CSARLTSGSTDTQYF.

In its sample, this clonotype was seen many times. The V and J genes are TRBV12-3 or TRBV12-4 and TRBJ2-3; either TRBD1 or TRBD2 may supply D (5 bases each). V lost 1 base and J 0 bases, leaving 11 bases between the germline ends. The CDR3 extends over 16 amino acids. The CDR3 bases are TGTGCCAGCAGTTTAGGGGGGAGCACTAGCACAGATACGCAGTATTTT. Translating it yields CASSLGGSTSTDTQYF.

This clonotype was counted between two and nine times. The gene calls are TRBV5-1 and TRBJ2-1, with TRBD2 matching over 14 bases. The length of the CDR3 is 16 residues. The junction had 8 bases not matched to a gene; V was cut back by 3 bases and J by 9 bases. Germline CDR1 is SGHRS and CDR2 is YFSETQ. The CDR3 coding sequence is TGCGCCAGCAGCTCACCGGGACTAGCGGGAGTGGGTGAGCAGTTCTTC. As protein: CASSSPGLAGVGEQFF.

This clonotype was recorded a few times. The J gene is TRBJ2-3, the V gene TRBV7-6; D unclear. The CDR3 extends over 12 amino acids. Germline values: CDR1 SGHVS, CDR2 FNYEAQ. Between the trimmed V and J ends, which lost 5 bases and 4 bases, there was a span of 7 bases. This CDR3 reads CASSQEPDTQYF. Written as DNA, the CDR3 is TGTGCCAGCAGCCAGGAACCAGATACGCAGTATTTT.